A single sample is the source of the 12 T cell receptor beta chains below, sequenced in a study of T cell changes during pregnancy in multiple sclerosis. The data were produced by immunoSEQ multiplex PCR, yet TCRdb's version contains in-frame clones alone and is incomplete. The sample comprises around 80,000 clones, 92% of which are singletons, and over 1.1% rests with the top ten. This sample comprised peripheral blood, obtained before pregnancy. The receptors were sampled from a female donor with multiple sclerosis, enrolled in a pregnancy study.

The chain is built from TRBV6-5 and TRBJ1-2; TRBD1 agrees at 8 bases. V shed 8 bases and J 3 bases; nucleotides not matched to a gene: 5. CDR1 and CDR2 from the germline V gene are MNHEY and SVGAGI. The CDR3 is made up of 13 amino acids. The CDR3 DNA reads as TGTGCCAGCCGAACGACAGGGGACTATGGCTACACCTTC. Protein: CASRTTGDYGYTF.

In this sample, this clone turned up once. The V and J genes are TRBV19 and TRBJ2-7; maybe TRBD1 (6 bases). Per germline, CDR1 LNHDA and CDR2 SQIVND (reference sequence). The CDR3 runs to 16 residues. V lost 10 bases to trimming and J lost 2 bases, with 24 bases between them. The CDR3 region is CATTPGAGTRTYEQYF. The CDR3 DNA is TGTGCCACCACCCCCGGTGCTGGGACAAGAACCTACGAGCAGTACTTC.

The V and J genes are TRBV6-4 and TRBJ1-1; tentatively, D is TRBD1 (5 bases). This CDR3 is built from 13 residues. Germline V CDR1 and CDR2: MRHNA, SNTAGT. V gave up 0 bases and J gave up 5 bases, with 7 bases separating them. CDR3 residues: CASSDSAGTEAFF. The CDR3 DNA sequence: TGTGCCAGCAGTGACTCCGCAGGGACTGAAGCTTTCTTT.

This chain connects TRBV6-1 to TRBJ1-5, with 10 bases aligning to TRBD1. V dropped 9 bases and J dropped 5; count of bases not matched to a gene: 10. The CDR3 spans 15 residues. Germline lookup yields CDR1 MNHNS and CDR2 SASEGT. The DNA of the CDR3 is TGTGCCAGTAACACCGGGACAGGGGTGGATCAGCCCCAGCATTTT. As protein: CASNTGTGVDQPQHF.

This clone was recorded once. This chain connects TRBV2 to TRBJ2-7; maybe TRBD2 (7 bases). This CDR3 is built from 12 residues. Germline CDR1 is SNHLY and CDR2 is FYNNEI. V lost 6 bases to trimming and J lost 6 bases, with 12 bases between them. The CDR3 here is CASREGGGEQYF. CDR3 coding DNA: TGTGCCAGCAGGGAGGGGGGGGGCGAGCAGTACTTC.

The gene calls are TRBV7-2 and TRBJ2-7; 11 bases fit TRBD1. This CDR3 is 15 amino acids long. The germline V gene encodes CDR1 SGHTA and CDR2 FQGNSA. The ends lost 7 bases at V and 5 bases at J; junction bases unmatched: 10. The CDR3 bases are TGTGCCAGCACCCTTCGGACAGGGGGCAGCCACGAGCAGTACTTC. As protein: CASTLRTGGSHEQYF.

This CDR3 reads CASTDRGLAKNIQYF. The CDR3 DNA is TGTGCCAGCACCGACAGGGGGCTCGCCAAAAACATTCAGTACTTC. The chain uses TRBV2 and TRBJ2-4; 10 bases are a match to TRBD1. V lost 7 bases to trimming and J lost 1 base; unmatched junction nucleotides: 4. The CDR3 consists of 15 residues. CDR1 SNHLY and CDR2 FYNNEI come from the germline V gene.

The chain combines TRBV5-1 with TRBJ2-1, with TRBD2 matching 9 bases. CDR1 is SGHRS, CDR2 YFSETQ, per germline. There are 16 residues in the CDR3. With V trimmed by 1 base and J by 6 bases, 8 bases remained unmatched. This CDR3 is CASSLLGGLAPNEQFF. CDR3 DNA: TGCGCCAGCAGCTTGTTGGGGGGACTAGCACCCAATGAGCAGTTCTTC.

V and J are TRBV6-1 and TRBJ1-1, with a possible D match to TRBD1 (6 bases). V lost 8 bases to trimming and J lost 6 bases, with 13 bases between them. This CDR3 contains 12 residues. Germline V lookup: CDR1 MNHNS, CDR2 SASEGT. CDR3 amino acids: CASVTGGAEAFF. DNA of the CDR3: TGTGCCAGCGTGACGGGGGGCGCTGAAGCTTTCTTT.

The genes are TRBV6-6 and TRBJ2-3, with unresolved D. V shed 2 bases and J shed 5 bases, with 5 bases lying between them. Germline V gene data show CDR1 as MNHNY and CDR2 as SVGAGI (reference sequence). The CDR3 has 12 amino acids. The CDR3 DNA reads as TGTGCCAGCAGTTACGCGAGAGATACGCAGTATTTT. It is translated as CASSYARDTQYF.

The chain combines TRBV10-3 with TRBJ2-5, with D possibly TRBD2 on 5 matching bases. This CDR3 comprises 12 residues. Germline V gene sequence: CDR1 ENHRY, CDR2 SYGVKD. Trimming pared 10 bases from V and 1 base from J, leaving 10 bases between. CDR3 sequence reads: CATRESQETQYF. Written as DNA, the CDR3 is TGTGCCACCCGGGAATCCCAAGAGACCCAGTACTTC.

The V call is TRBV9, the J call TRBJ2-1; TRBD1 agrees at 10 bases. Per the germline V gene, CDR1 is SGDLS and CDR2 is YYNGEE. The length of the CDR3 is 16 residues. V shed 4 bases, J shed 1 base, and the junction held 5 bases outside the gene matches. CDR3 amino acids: CASSPRTGGSYNEQFF. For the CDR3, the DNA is TGTGCCAGCAGCCCCCGGACAGGGGGTTCCTACAATGAGCAGTTCTTC.